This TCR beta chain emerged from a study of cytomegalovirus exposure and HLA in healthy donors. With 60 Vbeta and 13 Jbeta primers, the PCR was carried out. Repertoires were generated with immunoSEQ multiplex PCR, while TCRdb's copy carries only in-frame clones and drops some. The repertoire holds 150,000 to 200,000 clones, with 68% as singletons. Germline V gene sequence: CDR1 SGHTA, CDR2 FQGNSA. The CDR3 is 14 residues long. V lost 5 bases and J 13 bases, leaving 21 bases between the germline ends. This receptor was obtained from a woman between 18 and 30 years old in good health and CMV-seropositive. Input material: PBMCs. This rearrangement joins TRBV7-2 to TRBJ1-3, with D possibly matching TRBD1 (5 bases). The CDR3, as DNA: TGTGCCAGCAGCCGGACGAGTGATTCGGGGGGAATATATTTT. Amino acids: CASSRTSDSGGIYF.